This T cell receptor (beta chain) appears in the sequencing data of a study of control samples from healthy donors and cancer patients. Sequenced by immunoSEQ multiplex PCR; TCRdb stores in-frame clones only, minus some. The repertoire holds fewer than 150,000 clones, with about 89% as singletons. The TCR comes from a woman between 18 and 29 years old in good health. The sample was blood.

CDR3: CASSGQGEWEQYF. The CDR3 DNA reads TGCGCCAGCAGCGGACAGGGGGAGTGGGAGCAGTACTTC. The chain is built from TRBV10-1 and TRBJ2-7, with 10 positions matching TRBD1. The CDR3 is made up of 13 amino acids. Looked up from germline, CDR1 is WNHNN and CDR2 is SYGVQD (reference sequence). The trim removed 6 bases at V and 7 bases at J, leaving 6 bases unmatched.